Detailed here is one TCR beta chain. No antigen is known for it. The sample holds no much larger clone one base away, and base qualities are not on file. The data are from a study of Ad26.COV2.S vaccination and SARS-CoV-2 variants listed by TCRdb under 2021. In the study overall: Vaccine-arm donors were drawn from COV1001, a multicentre, randomized, double-blind, placebo-controlled phase I-IIa trial of Ad26.COV2.S in healthy adults. TCRbeta repertoire sequencing served as the tool for gauging how specific and how broad the SARS-CoV-2-reactive T cell receptors were following Ad26.COV2.S vaccination. The TCR-sequenced set comprised approximately 30 samples: approximately 19 Ad26.COV2.S vaccine recipients, 5 placebo recipients and 8 SARS-CoV-2 convalescent individuals. Ad26.COV2.S was given intramuscularly at 5x10^10 or 1x10^11 viral particles, as a single shot or as two shots 56 days apart. Trial participants were randomized into five groups of five, in which low-dose or high-dose Ad26.COV2.S was given once or twice, or placebo was given on both occasions. Investigators remained blinded to trial group allocation during experiments and outcome assessment. Summary of the overall study and its limitations: The authors noted that the TCR breadth and depth analyses may have underestimated total T cell responses. After vaccination, substantial breadth of spike-specific CD8+ and CD4+ T cell responses was reported. Comparing responses between vaccine doses or regimens was not something the study was powered to do. Higher spike-specific TCR breadth was observed in Ad26.COV2.S recipients than in placebo recipients (P = 0.0014). Vaccine and placebo recipients had similar non-spike TCR breadth, a finding consistent with the vaccine containing only spike.

The immunoSEQ Assay was used to sequence TCRbeta CDR3 regions. After extraction, genomic DNA underwent amplification by bias-controlled multiplex PCR, followed by high-throughput sequencing. Under the source paper's analysis protocol: To quantify the absolute abundance of each unique TCRbeta CDR3 region, sequences were collapsed and filtered. T cell fraction was estimated by normalization of TCRbeta template counts to usable DNA, with usable DNA being measured through amplification of reference genes present in all nucleated cells. Repertoire TCRs were annotated as SARS-CoV-2-specific by exact matching of V gene, CDR3 amino acid sequence and J gene to a known reactive TCR set. MIRA supplied the reference SARS-CoV-2 TCR set, which was filtered for enrichment in COVID-19-positive ImmuneCODE repertoires so that public or cross-reactive TCRs were removed. Drawing on the MIRA antigens, annotated TCRs were analysed further at the level of specific ORF or position within ORF. Breadth was defined as the number of annotated unique rearrangements divided by the total number of unique productive rearrangements, and depth was defined as the summed frequency of the annotated unique rearrangements. Group comparisons of TCR breadth used two-sided Wilcoxon rank-sum tests. TCRdb mirrors the immuneACCESS table, restricted to in-frame sequences. Some clones are absent from its copies; in checked studies, under half trace to an unresolved V gene, and the reason for the others is unknown. V and J calls and clone size are as listed in that table; D and trimming were resolved from the DNA. The sample table lists about 380,000 clones, about four fifths of them with a count of one. The ten biggest clones cover 7.4% of the sample.

This sample's treatment or condition label indicates: some 19 received Ad26.COV2.S at low or high dose, single or two shots; roughly five received placebo; per-sample allocation not given. For vaccine and placebo recipients, repertoires were sequenced using samples collected on day 63 after the first injection. Cohort 1b enrolled about two dozen adults aged 18-55 years at a single site in Boston, USA, between 29 July and 7 August 2020. Ad26.COV2.S was a replication-incompetent adenovirus type 26 vector expressing a prefusion-stabilized SARS-CoV-2 spike protein from the original Wuhan strain. The starting material was peripheral blood, obtained in a trial of Ad26.COV2.S vaccine versus placebo. This clonotype was obtained from a person aged 18 to 65 who received the Ad26.COV2.S COVID-19 vaccine or a placebo.

The DNA sequence is given as TGTGCTAGTGGTTCGTTGACAGGGGCGTGGGGCTACACCTTC. Its amino acids are CASGSLTGAWGYTF. The rearrangement combines TRBV12-5 with TRBJ1-2, and 8 bases in between align with TRBD1. V lost 4 bases and J lost 8 bases, and the count of bases not matched to a germline gene is 9. CDR1 and CDR2, per the germline V gene, are LGHNT and FRNRAP. Reading from cysteine to phenylalanine, the CDR3 counts 14 amino acids. The CDR3 DNA has 42 bases and is translated from base 1.